This T cell receptor (beta chain) was sequenced during a study of PD-L1 blockade in urothelial cancer. Study-level information: In 2014, patients got going on atezolizumab, taking 1,200 mg intravenously every 3 weeks.

V lost 5 bases to trimming and J lost 6 bases; unmatched junction nucleotides: 16. The germline V gene has CDR1 SGHVS and CDR2 FQNEAQ. This CDR3 spans 18 amino acids. Assay: immunoSEQ multiplex PCR; the TCRdb copy retains only in-frame clones and omits some. Of roughly 84,000 clones listed, around 76% are singletons. Of note for this clone: Its antigen is still unknown.

General study results and limits: Clones that were tumor-associated expanded more in the blood of durable-benefit patients at 3 weeks.

The diagnosis in patients was locally advanced or metastatic urothelial carcinoma. The receptor was derived from a man between 65 and 85 years old with urothelial cancer. The V call is TRBV7-8, the J call TRBJ2-2, with TRBD1 matching over 9 bases. The sample consisted of PBMCs, taken around atezolizumab (anti-PD-L1) treatment. The CDR3 spells CASSLPPTTGGDAGELFF. The CDR3, as DNA: TGTGCCAGCAGCCTACCCCCCACGACAGGGGGGGACGCCGGGGAGCTGTTTTTT. The complete variable domain, with remaining parts taken from reference TRBV7-8 and TRBJ2-2, reads GAGVSQSPRYKVAKRGQDVALRCDPISGHVSLFWYQQALGQGPEFLTYFQNEAQLDKSGLPSDRFFAERPEGSVSTLKIQRTQQEDSAVYLCASSLPPTTGGDAGELFFGEGSRLTVL.